This T cell receptor (beta chain) derives from a study of T-cell memory formation after mild COVID-19. As for the study in general: Across donors, TCR clusters were largely donor specific. The study's findings and limits: Cross-reactive memory apparently joined, as some responding clones appeared in pre-infection memory. Clones which contracted sat mainly in CM and EM if CD4+, and in EMRA if CD8+.

The germline gives CDR1 SGHNT, CDR2 YENEEA. The CDR3 sequence is 13 residues long. V lost 5 bases and J 10 bases, leaving 15 bases between the germline ends. TCRdb redid the calling of the 5' RACE reads with MiXCR, one entry per CDR3 protein. The table records about 420,000 distinct CDR3 sequences, 20% to 25% of them present only once. As to this clonotype: The antigen is not known.

The chain uses TRBV11-3 and TRBJ2-1, with D uncertain. The sample comprised PBMCs or a T cell subset sorted from them (not recorded which). The TCR originated in an adult woman who had mild COVID-19 (a few samples of this study predate the infection). Cell type and time point are not known. CDR3 sequence (DNA): TGTGCCAGCAGCCGCATTGCGGCTTGGGAGCAGTTCTTC. Translating gives CASSRIAAWEQFF.